The 4 T cell receptor beta chains listed next were all sequenced from one sample in a study of cytomegalovirus exposure and HLA in healthy donors (TCRdb year 2017). Receptor libraries were prepared by the immunoSEQ multiplex PCR assay. The multiplex PCR relied on a mix of 60 forward primers for TCR Vbeta segments and 13 reverse primers for TCR Jbeta segments. TCRdb mirrors the immuneACCESS table, restricted to in-frame sequences. Some clones are absent from its copies; in checked studies, under half trace to an unresolved V gene, and the reason for the others is unknown. The sample has some 120,000 clones on record, roughly 63% of them singletons. Clones ranked in the top ten supply around 1.6% of the sample. The material sequenced was PBMCs. These receptors were taken from a man aged 25 to 40 in good health and CMV-seropositive.

The chain is built from TRBV10-2 and TRBJ2-6, with a tentative D call TRBD2 (5 bases). The CDR3 loop spans 18 amino acids. The germline V and J ends were trimmed by 1 base and 5 bases, with 18 bases remaining between them. The germline CDR1 and CDR2 sequences are WSHSY and SAAADI. CDR3 nucleotide sequence: TGCGCCAGCAGTGAGTTCACAGCGGCTGGGATCTGGGCCAACGTCCTGACTTTC. This encodes CASSEFTAAGIWANVLTF.

This clone has only a few counts. The rearrangement uses TRBV27 and TRBJ2-7; D perhaps matches TRBD2 (5 bases). The V gene lost 2 bases and the J gene lost 5 bases, with 16 bases spanning the gap. The CDR3 totals 15 residues. Germline V gives CDR1 MNHEY, CDR2 SMNVEV (reference sequence). CDR3 in amino acids: CASSLVAAGRHEQYF. CDR3 DNA: TGTGCCAGCAGTTTAGTAGCTGCGGGTCGGCACGAGCAGTACTTC.

V is TRBV7-9 and J is TRBJ2-1, with 10 bases matching TRBD2. V dropped 4 bases and J dropped 6; count of bases not matched to a gene: 9. This CDR3 comprises 16 residues. The germline V gene has CDR1 SEHNR and CDR2 FQNEAQ (reference sequence). The chain's CDR3 is CASSSPRPSGGNEQFF. CDR3 nucleotide sequence: TGTGCCAGCAGCTCGCCCCGTCCTAGCGGGGGCAATGAGCAGTTCTTC. The full variable domain, its missing parts supplied by reference TRBV7-9 and TRBJ2-1, is DTGVSQNPRHKITKRGQNVTFRCDPISEHNRLYWYRQTLGQGPEFLTYFQNEAQLEKSRLLSDRFSAERPKGSFSTLEIQRTEQGDSAMYLCASSSPRPSGGNEQFFGPGTRLTVL.

The gene calls are TRBV7-9 and TRBJ2-7, with TRBD1 matching over 8 bases. From germline, CDR1 is SEHNR and CDR2 FQNEAQ (reference sequence). The trim removed 5 bases at V and 2 bases at J, leaving 8 bases unmatched. The CDR3 runs 15 residues. In DNA, the CDR3 is TGTGCCAGCAGCGGGCCCGGGACAGGAACCTACGAGCAGTACTTC. Translating gives CASSGPGTGTYEQYF. Using reference TRBV7-9 and TRBJ2-7 for the parts outside the CDR3, the full variable domain is DTGVSQNPRHKITKRGQNVTFRCDPISEHNRLYWYRQTLGQGPEFLTYFQNEAQLEKSRLLSDRFSAERPKGSFSTLEIQRTEQGDSAMYLCASSGPGTGTYEQYFGPGTRLTVT.